The rows below give T cell receptor beta chains drawn from one sample of a study of T cell responses to AZD1222 COVID-19 vaccine. Measured with immunoSEQ multiplex PCR; TCRdb has only the in-frame clones, and not every one. The sample lists roughly 170,000 clones; roughly 92% were seen once. Sequencing used peripheral blood, obtained 28 days after the second AZD1222 dose. The receptors derive from an adult who received the AZD1222 COVID-19 vaccine. Both conserved end residues are part of each CDR3. The D gene is left open where the match is weak. Clone size appears in some rows only: once, few, many, or a class for an expanded clone.

CDR3: CASSLQGNYGYTF
DNA: TGTGCCAGCAGCTTGCAGGGGAACTATGGCTACACCTTC
D: .
size: .
J: TRBJ1-2
V: TRBV11-2

CDR3: CSVDSGTSFSGELFF
DNA: TGCAGCGTTGACTCCGGGACAAGTTTCAGCGGGGAGCTGTTTTTT
D: .
size: .
J: TRBJ2-2
V: TRBV29-1

CDR3: CASSTGQGIAEAFF
DNA: TGTGCCAGCAGCACAGGACAGGGTATCGCTGAAGCTTTCTTT
D: TRBD1
size: .
J: TRBJ1-1
V: TRBV11-3

CDR3: CASSYLQMNTEAFF
DNA: TGTGCCAGCAGTTACCTACAGATGAACACTGAAGCTTTCTTT
D: .
size: .
J: TRBJ1-1
V: TRBV6-2/TRBV6-3

CDR3: CASSLIGNTEAFF
DNA: TGTGCCAGCAGCTTAATCGGGAACACTGAAGCTTTCTTT
D: .
size: .
J: TRBJ1-1
V: TRBV7-9

CDR3: CASSVLGGPNNEQFF
DNA: TGTGCCAGCAGCGTATTGGGAGGGCCTAACAATGAGCAGTTCTTC
D: TRBD2
size: .
J: TRBJ2-1
V: TRBV9

CDR3: CASSAPVSGNTIYF
DNA: TGTGCCAGCAGCGCCCCAGTTTCTGGAAACACCATATATTTT
D: .
size: .
J: TRBJ1-3
V: TRBV28

CDR3: CASSPKGQGEAFF
DNA: TGTGCCAGCTCACCCAAAGGGCAGGGGGAAGCTTTCTTT
D: .
size: .
J: TRBJ1-1
V: TRBV18

CDR3: CASRKTGFHGYTF
DNA: TGTGCCAGCAGGAAAACGGGATTCCATGGCTACACCTTC
D: .
size: .
J: TRBJ1-2
V: TRBV7-9

CDR3: CAWSDGSLEPLHF
DNA: TGTGCCTGGAGTGATGGGTCACTAGAGCCCCTCCACTTT
D: .
size: .
J: TRBJ1-6
V: TRBV30

CDR3: CASSPRRGSYEQYF
DNA: TGTGCCAGTAGTCCTCGGCGGGGATCCTACGAGCAGTACTTC
D: .
size: .
J: TRBJ2-7
V: TRBV19

CDR3: CATGRRLNSRDEQFF
DNA: TGTGCCACCGGACGGAGACTTAACTCTAGGGATGAGCAGTTCTTC
D: .
size: .
J: TRBJ2-1
V: TRBV7-9

CDR3: CASSEQGVYGYTF
DNA: TGTGCCAGCAGTGAGCAGGGGGTCTATGGCTACACCTTC
D: TRBD1
size: .
J: TRBJ1-2
V: TRBV2

CDR3: CASHERGGKDYEQYF
DNA: TGCGCCAGTCACGAAAGAGGGGGCAAGGACTACGAGCAGTACTTC
D: TRBD1
size: .
J: TRBJ2-7
V: TRBV5-1

CDR3: CASSKSSYEQYF
DNA: TGTGCCAGTAGTAAAAGCTCCTACGAGCAGTACTTC
D: .
size: .
J: TRBJ2-7
V: TRBV19

CDR3: CASSLSGFNQPQHF
DNA: TGTGCCAGCAGCTTAAGTGGGTTCAATCAGCCCCAGCATTTT
D: .
size: .
J: TRBJ1-5
V: TRBV11-2

CDR3: CASHGAGTGLNEQFF
DNA: TGTGCCAGCCACGGGGCCGGGACAGGGTTGAATGAGCAGTTCTTC
D: TRBD1
size: .
J: TRBJ2-1
V: TRBV5-4

CDR3: CAWSVNRGGSGTQYF
DNA: TGTGCCTGGAGTGTCAATAGGGGGGGCTCTGGGACCCAGTACTTC
D: .
size: .
J: TRBJ2-5
V: TRBV30

CDR3: CASSKTGGASGNTIYF
DNA: TGCGCCAGCAGCAAGACAGGGGGCGCGTCTGGAAACACCATATATTTT
D: TRBD1
size: .
J: TRBJ1-3
V: TRBV10-1

CDR3: CASSRRGGTEAFF
DNA: TGTGCCAGTAGCCGAAGGGGAGGCACTGAAGCTTTCTTT
D: .
size: .
J: TRBJ1-1
V: TRBV19

CDR3: CASADRRNSPLHF
DNA: TGTGCCAGTGCGGACAGGCGGAATTCACCCCTCCACTTT
D: TRBD1
size: .
J: TRBJ1-6
V: TRBV19

CDR3: CASSPSGGLTDTQYF
DNA: TGTGCCAGCAGCCCAAGCGGGGGGTTAACAGATACGCAGTATTTT
D: TRBD2
size: .
J: TRBJ2-3
V: TRBV7-3

CDR3: CASSLPFASGGYTF
DNA: TGTGCCAGCAGCCTTCCTTTCGCGTCAGGAGGCTACACCTTC
D: .
size: .
J: TRBJ1-2
V: TRBV28

CDR3: CASSPGGEVTQYF
DNA: TGTGCCAGCTCACCAGGAGGGGAGGTGACCCAGTACTTC
D: .
size: .
J: TRBJ2-5
V: TRBV18

CDR3: CASSLDIGGGGYTF
DNA: TGTGCCAGCAGCTTGGACATCGGTGGGGGTGGCTACACCTTC
D: .
size: .
J: TRBJ1-2
V: TRBV5-5

CDR3: CASSRVPSEKLFF
DNA: TGCGCCAGCAGCAGGGTTCCGTCAGAAAAACTGTTTTTT
D: .
size: .
J: TRBJ1-4
V: TRBV4-3

CDR3: CASSLARAGVAKNIQYF
DNA: TGTGCCAGCAGCTTAGCGCGCGCGGGGGTAGCCAAAAACATTCAGTACTTC
D: TRBD2
size: .
J: TRBJ2-4
V: TRBV7-8

CDR3: CASSPSGRANYGYTF
DNA: TGTGCCAGCAGTCCCAGTGGGCGGGCTAACTATGGCTACACCTTC
D: .
size: .
J: TRBJ1-2
V: TRBV6-6

CDR3: CASSVAAGGTEAFF
DNA: TGTGCCAGCAGCGTAGCCGCAGGGGGCACTGAAGCTTTCTTT
D: TRBD1
size: .
J: TRBJ1-1
V: TRBV9

CDR3: CASSVLGLNTEAFF
DNA: TGCGCCAGCAGCGTTCTGGGGCTCAACACTGAAGCTTTCTTT
D: .
size: .
J: TRBJ1-1
V: TRBV4-1

CDR3: CASSSGTGGRGYTF
DNA: TGTGCCAGCAGCTCCGGGACAGGGGGACGGGGCTACACCTTC
D: TRBD1
size: few
J: TRBJ1-2
V: TRBV7-9

CDR3: CASSSDSNEQFF
DNA: TGTGCCAGCAGTTCTGACTCGAATGAGCAGTTCTTC
D: .
size: .
J: TRBJ2-1
V: TRBV28

CDR3: CASSSGGGEGSYEQYF
DNA: TGTGCCAGCAGCTCGGGTGGCGGGGAGGGGTCCTACGAGCAGTACTTC
D: TRBD2
size: .
J: TRBJ2-7
V: TRBV5-4